This is a list of T cell receptor beta chains from one sample in a study of beta chain features in type 1 diabetes. The protocol was immunoSEQ multiplex PCR, while the TCRdb copy is restricted to in-frame clones and leaves out a portion. The repertoire holds about 260,000 clones, over 20% seen once, with more than 0.025% in the top ten. The material sequenced was naive CD4+ T cells from blood. Receptors originate from a woman in her thirties or forties with type 1 diabetes. Each CDR3 is given with its conserved first and last residue. Fields, in order: J gene, clone size, D gene, V gene, CDR3 length, CDR3 protein, CDR3 DNA. A D gene is named only where the DNA matches it firmly. Size is stated for part of the rows, as once, few or many counts, or as a class when the clone is expanded.

TRBJ1-2	few	TRBD1	TRBV5-1	14	CASGPGQANYGYTF	TGCGCCAGTGGACCGGGACAGGCTAACTATGGCTACACCTTC
TRBJ2-7	few	TRBD1	TRBV13	14	CASSPTGGEYEQYF	TGTGCCAGCAGCCCGACAGGGGGCGAGTACGAGCAGTACTTC
TRBJ1-2	NA	NA	TRBV7-2	12	CASSLVEFGYTF	TGTGCCAGCAGCTTGGTGGAGTTTGGCTACACCTTC
TRBJ1-5	NA	NA	TRBV19	14	CASSTGHTNQPQHF	TGTGCCAGTAGTACCGGACATACCAATCAGCCCCAGCATTTT
TRBJ1-4	NA	TRBD1	TRBV7-9	15	CASSLTTGANEKLFF	TGTGCCAGCAGCTTAACGACAGGGGCTAATGAAAAACTGTTTTTT
TRBJ2-1	NA	TRBD2	TRBV9	16	CASSTTGLAMGNEQFF	TGTGCCAGCAGTACGACGGGACTAGCAATGGGCAATGAGCAGTTCTTC
TRBJ2-1	few	TRBD2	TRBV14	13	CASSSASGGEQFF	TGTGCCAGCAGCTCGGCTAGCGGGGGAGAGCAGTTCTTC
TRBJ1-2	few	TRBD1	TRBV7-3	13	CASSSGQGDGYTF	TGTGCCAGCAGCTCGGGACAGGGCGACGGCTACACCTTC
TRBJ1-1	NA	NA	TRBV19	16	CASSIVFGRSGTEAFF	TGTGCCAGTAGTATAGTTTTCGGCAGGTCGGGAACTGAAGCTTTCTTT
TRBJ1-1	NA	TRBD1	TRBV29-1	12	CSVERQGLGAFF	TGCAGCGTTGAAAGACAGGGCCTAGGAGCTTTCTTT
TRBJ1-2	NA	TRBD1	TRBV29-1	13	CSVETYRGEGYTF	TGCAGCGTTGAGACTTACAGGGGAGAAGGCTACACCTTC
TRBJ2-1	few	TRBD2	TRBV9	13	CASSLTSGFEQFF	TGTGCCAGCAGTCTGACTAGCGGCTTTGAGCAGTTCTTC
TRBJ2-5	few	NA	TRBV18	15	CASSPTVASEETQYF	TGTGCCAGCTCACCGACGGTAGCTAGCGAAGAGACCCAGTACTTC
TRBJ1-2	few	TRBD1	TRBV9	15	CASSATWDSSYGYTF	TGTGCCAGCAGCGCGACCTGGGACAGCTCCTATGGCTACACCTTC
TRBJ1-1	few	NA	TRBV19	15	CASRTGTSPNTEAFF	TGTGCCAGCCGGACCGGGACATCGCCGAACACTGAAGCTTTCTTT
TRBJ1-1	NA	NA	TRBV5-1	14	CASSSLPMSLEAFF	TGCGCCAGCAGCTCGTTACCTATGAGCCTTGAAGCTTTCTTT